This T cell receptor (beta chain) was sequenced for a study of cytomegalovirus exposure and HLA in healthy donors. This clone was seen a single time. The antigen is undetermined. Amplification used 60 Vbeta primers and 13 Jbeta primers. The table came from immunoSEQ multiplex PCR; TCRdb's copy has only in-frame clones and leaves some out. The table lists 150,000 or so clones, 78% of them singletons, with 3% to 3.5% in the top ten. Germline CDR1 reads SGHRS; CDR2 reads YFSETQ. This CDR3 has 13 amino acids. Study-wide results and caveats: Fewer N-insertions (relative to the 666-donor mean) were reportedly seen in an Asian-associated ancestry cluster in a later analysis.

Sequenced input: PBMCs. The chain joins TRBV5-1 to TRBJ2-5; D is possibly TRBD1 (5 bases). The end of the DNA fits TRBJ2-7 better, so the J call may be wrong. The receptor's source is a woman in her thirties or forties in good health and CMV-seronegative. Written as DNA, the CDR3 is TGCGCCAGCAGACCTACAACAGGCTACGAGCAGTACTTC. Residues: CASRPTTGYEQYF.